This TCR beta chain is drawn from a study of cytomegalovirus exposure and HLA in healthy donors. Trimming at V came to 6 bases and at J to 3 bases, leaving 3 bases not matched to a gene. Germline V CDR1 and CDR2: SNHLY, FYNNEI. This CDR3 contains 13 residues. Primers: 60 Vbeta forward and 13 Jbeta reverse. The data were produced by immunoSEQ multiplex PCR, yet TCRdb's version contains in-frame clones alone and is incomplete. This sample has under 200,000 clones, with around 72% found just once. This sequence was found in a woman in her forties or fifties in good health and CMV-seropositive. The chain has TRBV2 and TRBJ1-2; 8 nucleotides agree with TRBD1. The sample was PBMCs. The CDR3 DNA reads as TGTGCCAGCAGCGTGACAGGGGACTATGGCTACACCTTC. Its protein product is CASSVTGDYGYTF.